These 16 T cell receptor beta chains were sequenced from one sample in a study of T cell changes during pregnancy in multiple sclerosis (dated by TCRdb to between 2018 and 2021). Libraries were constructed by the immunoSEQ multiplex PCR assay. TCRdb took over this immuneACCESS table, retaining in-frame rearrangements with V and J assigned. Such tables are incomplete; in checked studies, under half of the missing clones stem from an unresolved V gene, and the remainder is unexplained. The sample data list about 87,000 clones, and around 93% of these were observed just once. The top ten constitute 1.3% to 1.5% of the sample. The specimen was peripheral blood, collected in the third trimester of pregnancy. These receptors originate from a female donor in good health, enrolled as a control in a pregnancy study.

The V call is TRBV5-1, the J call TRBJ1-1; D gene uncertain. V dropped 3 bases and J dropped 2 bases, with 8 bases sitting between them. CDR1 and CDR2 from the germline V gene are SGHRS and YFSETQ. This CDR3 spans 13 amino acids. For the CDR3, the DNA is TGCGCCAGCAGCTCCTTATTTAACACTGAAGCTTTCTTT. Protein: CASSSLFNTEAFF.

The gene calls are TRBV5-4 and TRBJ2-5; 7 bases agree with TRBD1. CDR3 size: 14 residues. CDR1 is SGHNT and CDR2 is YYREEE in the germline V gene (reference sequence). Unmatched junction bases numbered 6, after V lost 4 bases and J lost 3 bases. CDR3 loop: CASSPRTGKETQYF. CDR3 bases: TGTGCCAGCAGCCCGCGGACAGGAAAAGAGACCCAGTACTTC.

In DNA, the CDR3 is TGTGCCAGCAGCCAAGCGTTATCAGACTCCTACAATGAGCAGTTCTTC. The encoded protein is CASSQALSDSYNEQFF. V is TRBV4-2 and J is TRBJ2-1; no firm D call. The CDR3 runs 16 residues. Germline-derived CDR1 and CDR2 are LGHNA and YNFKEQ. The V end was cut by 1 base, the J end by 0 bases, with 10 bases between.

The chain combines TRBV9 with TRBJ2-7, with 12 bases identical to TRBD2. Per the germline V gene, CDR1 is SGDLS and CDR2 is YYNGEE. The CDR3 is made up of 13 amino acids. V gave up 0 bases and J gave up 12 bases; unmatched junction bases: 4. CDR3 DNA sequence: TGTGCCAGCAGCGTAGGGACTAGCGGGACTCGGTACTTC. This encodes CASSVGTSGTRYF. Using reference TRBV9 and TRBJ2-7 for the parts outside the CDR3, the full variable domain is DSGVTQTPKHLITATGQRVTLRCSPRSGDLSVYWYQQSLDQGLQFLIQYYNGEERAKGNILERFSAQQFPDLHSELNLSSLELGDSALYFCASSVGTSGTRYFGPGTRLTVT.

The chain combines TRBV7-2 with TRBJ2-7, with a tentative D call TRBD2 (5 bases). The CDR3 loop spans 15 amino acids. Germline values: CDR1 SGHTA, CDR2 FQGNSA. Deletions cut 3 bases from V and 0 bases from J, with 12 bases between. CDR3 sequence reads: CASSFLSGNSYEQYF. CDR3 DNA sequence: TGTGCCAGCAGCTTTCTTTCCGGGAACTCCTACGAGCAGTACTTC.

The chain combines TRBV5-5 with TRBJ2-7, with unresolved D. The CDR3 runs to 15 residues. V was shortened by 0 bases and J by 3 bases, with 13 bases between the two germline ends. CDR1 and CDR2 (germline): SGHKS, YYEKEE (reference sequence). CDR3 loop: CASSLVAVLSYEQYF. The CDR3 bases are TGTGCCAGCAGCTTGGTGGCGGTCCTTAGCTACGAGCAGTACTTC.

V gene TRBV14 combines with J gene TRBJ2-1; possibly TRBD1 for D (6 bases). The germline CDR1 and CDR2 sequences are SGHDN and FVKESK. The germline V and J ends were trimmed by 0 bases and 7 bases, with 13 bases remaining between them. The length of the CDR3 is 15 residues. For the CDR3, the DNA is TGTGCCAGCAGCCAAGACAGGGGAGTATGGAATGAGCAGTTCTTC. It is translated as CASSQDRGVWNEQFF.

The chain recombines TRBV27 with TRBJ2-3; 7 nucleotides agree with TRBD2. The germline gives CDR1 MNHEY, CDR2 SMNVEV (reference sequence). With 2 bases clipped from V and 0 bases from J, the junction kept 20 bases outside the gene matches. The CDR3 has 21 amino acids. The CDR3 nucleotides read TGTGCCAGCAGTTTAGGCTTCCAAATTGTATCTAGCGGACCTAGCACAGATACGCAGTATTTT. This codes for CASSLGFQIVSSGPSTDTQYF.

This chain links TRBV19 with TRBJ2-1; possibly TRBD1 for D (6 bases). CDR1 and CDR2 (germline): LNHDA, SQIVND (reference sequence). The V gene lost 4 bases and the J gene lost 4 bases, with 14 bases spanning the gap. The CDR3 length is 15 residues. CDR3 bases: TGTGCCAGTAGTAGATCATCAGGGGTGTACAATGAGCAGTTCTTC. This translates into CASSRSSGVYNEQFF. The full variable domain, in which reference TRBV19 and TRBJ2-1 provide the parts outside the CDR3, is DGGITQSPKYLFRKEGQNVTLSCEQNLNHDAMYWYRQDPGQGLRLIYYSQIVNDFQKGDIAEGYSVSREKKESFPLTVTSAQKNPTAFYLCASSRSSGVYNEQFFGPGTRLTVL.

The CDR3 region has the DNA TGTGCCAGCAGTTTCCCCTCCGAGGGAGCTTTCTTT. Protein: CASSFPSEGAFF. This chain uses TRBV28 with TRBJ1-1; D unclear. The CDR3 runs to 12 residues. Between the trimmed V and J ends, which lost 3 bases and 10 bases, there was a span of 12 bases. CDR1 is MDHEN, CDR2 SYDVKM, per germline.

The chain carries TRBV11-2 and TRBJ2-1; possible D gene TRBD2, 6 bases. The CDR3 length is 9 residues. V lost 8 bases and J lost 15, with 11 bases in between. Germline V gene lookup returns CDR1 SGHAT and CDR2 FQNNGV. The CDR3 region is CASSPGGFF. The CDR3 coding sequence is TGTGCCAGCTCCCCCGGGGGGTTCTTC.

This clone occurred once. V is TRBV6-5 and J is TRBJ2-3; maybe TRBD2 (5 bases). Trimming removed 7 bases from V and 2 bases from J, with 13 bases in between. Germline CDR1 MNHEY, CDR2 SVGAGI. The CDR3 has 14 residues. The CDR3 DNA reads TGTGCCAGCAAGGACTTTCCAAACACAGATACGCAGTATTTT. It codes for CASKDFPNTDTQYF.

The chain employs TRBV28 and TRBJ2-3; D remains ambiguous. Trimming took 5 bases from V and 6 from J, leaving 9 bases between them. CDR1 is MDHEN and CDR2 is SYDVKM in the germline V gene. The CDR3 length is 12 residues. The CDR3 region is CASSLRRDTQYF. The DNA of the CDR3 is TGTGCCAGCAGTCTGAGGCGGGATACGCAGTATTTT.

Comment on this clone: One end of the junction fails to match germline, which may point to a read error. V and J are TRBV7-7 and TRBJ2-5; TRBD1 matches 9 bases. Per germline, CDR1 SSHAT and CDR2 FNYEAQ (reference sequence). The CDR3 contains 14 residues. CDR3 nucleotide sequence: TGTGCTAGCAGCTTAGGACAGGGGAGCGAGACCCAGTACTTC. It encodes CASSLGQGSETQYF.

V usage is TRBV28 and J usage is TRBJ2-5; D is perhaps TRBD1 (6 bases). V lost 7 bases, J lost 0 bases, and 21 bases lay in between. Germline V CDR1 and CDR2: MDHEN, SYDVKM. The CDR3 loop spans 17 amino acids. CDR3 bases: TGTGCCAGCAAGTTCTCCCGCTTAGGGGGAAACCAAGAGACCCAGTACTTC. Amino acid sequence: CASKFSRLGGNQETQYF.

The chain combines TRBV18 with TRBJ2-5; the D is unclear. The germline V and J ends were trimmed by 0 bases and 5 bases, with 7 bases remaining between them. Germline values: CDR1 KGHSH, CDR2 LQKENI. The CDR3 runs 13 residues. CDR3 in DNA: TGTGCCAGCTCACCACCGTCAATGGAGACCCAGTACTTC. Protein sequence: CASSPPSMETQYF. Drawing the rest from reference TRBV18 and TRBJ2-5, the complete variable domain is NAGVMQNPRHLVRRRGQEARLRCSPMKGHSHVYWYRQLPEEGLKFMVYLQKENIIDESGMPKERFSAEFPKEGPSILRIQQVVRGDSAAYFCASSPPSMETQYFGPGTRLLVL.